This entry concerns a single TCR beta chain. As yet, its antigen is unknown. The V gene's germline CDR1 is SGDLS and CDR2 YYNGEE. The CDR3 loop spans 16 amino acids. V was clipped by 3 bases and J by 0 bases; unmatched bases: 8. The PCR was carried out with 60 Vbeta primers and 13 Jbeta primers. The data were produced by immunoSEQ multiplex PCR, yet TCRdb's version contains in-frame clones alone and is incomplete. The table records some 170,000 clones, 79% of them present only once. This record belongs to a study of cytomegalovirus exposure and HLA in healthy donors. Broader study findings: Using a false discovery rate of 0.05, a later analysis showed that approximately 16,000 TCR beta sequences were associated with HLA alleles.

This TCR was recovered from a man aged 35-49 years in good health and CMV-seronegative. The chain uses TRBV9 and TRBJ2-7; the match to TRBD2 covers 8 bases. Sequencing was performed on PBMCs. In nucleotides, the CDR3 is TGTGCCAGCAGCGCCACTCTAGCGGGCCTCTCCTACGAGCAGTACTTC. Translated, it gives CASSATLAGLSYEQYF.